The entry below gives a single TCR beta chain sequence along with its context. Its antigen is still unknown. Assay used: immunoSEQ multiplex PCR; TCRdb lists only in-frame clones, some missing. The sample records some 56,000 clones, 65% to 90% being singletons. These data come from a study of PD-L1 blockade in urothelial cancer. In the study overall: About 90% of the roughly 29 patients were men who had bladder-origin urothelial cancer.

Points from the study as a whole: Durable benefit was linked to greater 3-week expansion of tumor-associated blood clones.

The time point was: pretreatment peripheral blood. The study enrolled patients with locally advanced or metastatic urothelial carcinoma. The starting material was PBMCs, obtained around atezolizumab (anti-PD-L1) treatment. The receptor's source is a man between 65 and 80 years old with urothelial cancer.

The CDR3 region is CASSRQIQETQYF. In DNA, the CDR3 is TGTGCCAGCAGTCGACAGATACAAGAGACCCAGTACTTC. V and J are TRBV6-5 and TRBJ2-5; D is possibly TRBD1 (5 bases). This CDR3 region has 13 residues. The V gene lost 5 bases and the J gene lost 2 bases, with 9 bases spanning the gap. CDR1 is MNHEY, CDR2 SVGAGI, per germline.